What follows are 19 T cell receptor beta chains derived from one specimen sequenced in a study of CXCR3-negative and CXCR3-positive naive CD8 T cells. Preparation of TRB cDNA libraries relied on 5' RACE carrying UMI labels. TCRdb re-analyzed the 5' RACE reads; it lists each CDR3 protein once, without DNA. This sample contains 100,000 to 150,000 distinct CDR3 sequences. The specimen sequenced was naive CXCR3- CD8+ T cells from blood. Noted subset: CD45RO-CCR7+CD27+CD95- naive CD8+ T cells lacking CXCR3 (TNR3-). The receptors here all came from a human donor in good health. Some clones in this sample may be carry-over from other donors' samples.

The chain has TRBV5-6 and TRBJ1-2; TCRdb's D gene call, TRBD1, goes unchecked for lack of DNA. The CDR3 length is 16 residues. Per the germline V gene, CDR1 is SGHDT and CDR2 is YYEEEE. CDR3 amino acids: CASSFRDRAGGYGYTF. Variable domain in full (rest from reference TRBV5-6 and TRBJ1-2): DAGVTQSPTHLIKTRGQQVTLRCSPKSGHDTVSWYQQALGQGPQFIFQYYEEEERQRGNFPDRFSGHQFPNYSSELNVNALLLGDSALYLCASSFRDRAGGYGYTFGSGTRLTVV.

The V gene is TRBV6-6, the J gene TRBJ2-7; with no DNA, the TCRdb D assignment of TRBD2 cannot be verified. There are 15 residues in the CDR3. Germline-derived CDR1 and CDR2 are MNHNY and SVGAGI (reference sequence). The CDR3 spells CASSPSGRIPYEQYF.

The rearrangement links TRBV28 to TRBJ1-5. Germline V lookup: CDR1 MDHEN, CDR2 SYDVKM. The CDR3 runs 14 residues. The CDR3 sequence: CASSLIDSNQPQHF. The variable domain in full, with the rest retrieved from reference TRBV28 and TRBJ1-5, is DVKVTQSSRYLVKRTGEKVFLECVQDMDHENMFWYRQDPGLGLRLIYFSYDVKMKEKGDIPEGYSVSREKKERFSLILESASTNQTSMYLCASSLIDSNQPQHFGDGTRLSIL.

The chain combines TRBV7-8 with TRBJ2-7; TCRdb picks TRBD1, but there is no DNA to check that call. The germline gives CDR1 SGHVS, CDR2 FQNEAQ. The CDR3 loop spans 12 amino acids. The chain's CDR3 is CASSFRAHEQYF.

The CDR3 loop reads CASSQEILTAAYEQYF. This chain links TRBV4-1 with TRBJ2-7. The length of the CDR3 is 16 residues. The germline gives CDR1 MGHRA, CDR2 YSYEKL.

The V gene is TRBV4-1, the J gene TRBJ1-1. Germline CDR1 and CDR2: MGHRA and YSYEKL. The CDR3 extends over 16 amino acids. The CDR3 here is CASSQVRVLGYTEAFF.

The rearrangement uses TRBV15 and TRBJ2-7; TCRdb indicates TRBD1, and absent DNA this call remains unverified. The CDR3 is 15 residues long. In germline, CDR1 is LNHNV, CDR2 YYDKDF (reference sequence). The CDR3 protein is CATSSGQGRPYEQYF.

The chain's CDR3 is CASRPTGSYGYTF. The rearrangement links TRBV7-2 to TRBJ1-2; TCRdb's assignment of TRBD1 cannot be checked, as there is no DNA. Per germline, CDR1 SGHTA and CDR2 FQGNSA. The CDR3 covers 13 residues.

V usage is TRBV24-1 and J usage is TRBJ2-7; as DNA is missing, the TRBD2 call by TCRdb cannot be tested. This CDR3 has 12 amino acids. Germline V CDR1 and CDR2: KGHDR, SFDVKD. The CDR3 is CATGAFSYEQYF.

This rearrangement joins TRBV20-1 to TRBJ2-4; TCRdb designates TRBD2, a call that cannot be tested without DNA. CDR3 size: 18 residues. CDR1 and CDR2 (germline): DFQATT, SNEGSKA (reference sequence). The CDR3 is CSARDREGQGLAKNIQYF.

The gene calls are TRBV23-1 and TRBJ2-5. TRBV23-1 counts as an open reading frame of uncertain function. The CDR3 contains 13 residues. This chain's CDR3 is CASSPITGETQYF.

The rearrangement links TRBV4-1 to TRBJ2-2; checking the TCRdb D call of TRBD1 is not possible without DNA. The CDR3 is made up of 16 amino acids. CDR1 and CDR2 from the germline V gene are MGHRA and YSYEKL. The chain's CDR3 is CASSRLGQGNAGELFF.

V usage is TRBV7-8 and J usage is TRBJ2-5; TCRdb's D gene call, TRBD2, goes unchecked for lack of DNA. The CDR3 runs to 15 residues. Germline values: CDR1 SGHVS, CDR2 FQNEAQ. The CDR3 region is CASSPGTTNWETQYF.

This rearrangement joins TRBV7-8 to TRBJ2-7; TCRdb gives TRBD2 as the D gene, but with no DNA this cannot be confirmed. The CDR3 length is 15 residues. From germline, CDR1 is SGHVS and CDR2 FQNEAQ. CDR3 residues: CASSLGTDFSYEQYF. Full variable domain (remainder filled in from reference TRBV7-8 and TRBJ2-7): GAGVSQSPRYKVAKRGQDVALRCDPISGHVSLFWYQQALGQGPEFLTYFQNEAQLDKSGLPSDRFFAERPEGSVSTLKIQRTQQEDSAVYLCASSLGTDFSYEQYFGPGTRLTVT.

The rearrangement joins TRBV5-1 to TRBJ2-2; absent DNA, TCRdb's TRBD1 call cannot be checked. The CDR3 is 17 amino acids. CDR1 and CDR2 (germline): SGHRS, YFSETQ. CDR3 region: CASSQTRGGEYTGELFF.

The CDR3 reads CAWSGQGYQPQHF. V is TRBV30 and J is TRBJ1-5. The CDR3 loop spans 13 amino acids. Looked up from germline, CDR1 is GTSNPN and CDR2 is SVGIG (reference sequence).

The chain recombines TRBV7-2 with TRBJ2-3; with no DNA, the TCRdb D assignment of TRBD1 cannot be verified. Germline lookup yields CDR1 SGHTA and CDR2 FQGNSA. The CDR3 runs to 16 residues. The CDR3 reads CASSSLWGAHTDTQYF. The full variable domain, rest sourced from reference TRBV7-2 and TRBJ2-3, is GAGVSQSPSNKVTEKGKDVELRCDPISGHTALYWYRQSLGQGLEFLIYFQGNSAPDKSGLPSDRFSAERTGGSVSTLTIQRTQQEDSAVYLCASSSLWGAHTDTQYFGPGTRLTVL.

This chain links TRBV2 with TRBJ1-6; as DNA is missing, the TRBD1 call by TCRdb cannot be tested. Germline V CDR1 and CDR2: SNHLY, FYNNEI. CDR3 length: 18 amino acids. The CDR3 loop reads CARRTMGQGLSYNSPLHF. The full variable domain, its missing parts supplied by reference TRBV2 and TRBJ1-6, is EPEVTQTPSHQVTQMGQEVILRCVPISNHLYFYWYRQILGQKVEFLVSFYNNEISEKSEIFDDQFSVERPDGSNFTLKIRSTKLEDSAMYFCARRTMGQGLSYNSPLHFGNGTRLTVT.

The V call is TRBV5-5, the J call TRBJ2-5; TCRdb's D call of TRBD1 is untestable without DNA. The CDR3 contains 14 residues. The germline V gene encodes CDR1 SGHKS and CDR2 YYEKEE (reference sequence). The CDR3 spells CASSLDGNTETQYF.